This T cell receptor (beta chain) was identified in a study of blood T cell repertoires in COVID-19. Per the original methods: Quantification of nucleated cells was approximated via reference gene primer amplification. The method was immunoSEQ multiplex PCR; TCRdb's version includes in-frame clones alone and lacks a portion of them. The V and J calls and clone size were taken over from that table, and D and trimming were inferred from the DNA. Among 85,000 to 110,000 clones listed, about 80% were seen once. This CDR3 has 16 residues. The germline V gene has CDR1 SGHNT and CDR2 YYREEE (reference sequence). Trimming pared 4 bases from V and 7 bases from J, leaving 18 bases between.

The sequenced sample consisted of peripheral blood. J is TRBJ1-6 and V is TRBV5-4; D is perhaps TRBD1 (6 bases). The TCR comes from a human donor in a cohort sampled during active COVID-19. CDR3 sequence (DNA): TGTGCCAGCAGCCCCTCAGTGAGGGGGTCGAATTCACCCCTCCACTTT. It codes for CASSPSVRGSNSPLHF.